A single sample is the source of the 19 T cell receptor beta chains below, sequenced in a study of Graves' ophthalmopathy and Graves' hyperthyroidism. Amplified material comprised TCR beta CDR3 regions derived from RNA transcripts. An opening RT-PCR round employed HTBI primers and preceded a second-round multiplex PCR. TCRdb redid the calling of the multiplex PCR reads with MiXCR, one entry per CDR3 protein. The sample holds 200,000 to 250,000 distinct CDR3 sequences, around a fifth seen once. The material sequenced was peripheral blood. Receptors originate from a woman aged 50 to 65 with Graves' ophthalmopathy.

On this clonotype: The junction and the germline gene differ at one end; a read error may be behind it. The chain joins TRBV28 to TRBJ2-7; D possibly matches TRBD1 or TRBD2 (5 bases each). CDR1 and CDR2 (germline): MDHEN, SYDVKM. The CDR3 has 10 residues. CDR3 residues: CASSGLGVSF. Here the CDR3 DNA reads TGTGCCAGCAGTGGCTTGGGGGTATCTTTC.

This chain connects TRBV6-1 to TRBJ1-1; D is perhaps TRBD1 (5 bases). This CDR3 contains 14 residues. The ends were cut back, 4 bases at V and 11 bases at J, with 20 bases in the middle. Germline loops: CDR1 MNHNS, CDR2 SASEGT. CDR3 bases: TGTGCCAGCAGTGGGGGGGGGGAGAGGGGAATGGCTTTCTTT. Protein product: CASSGGGERGMAFF.

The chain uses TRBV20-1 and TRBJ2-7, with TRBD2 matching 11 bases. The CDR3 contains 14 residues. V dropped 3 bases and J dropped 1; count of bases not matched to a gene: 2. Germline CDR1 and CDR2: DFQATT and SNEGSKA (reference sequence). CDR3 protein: CSARGLAASYEQYF. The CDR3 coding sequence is TGCAGTGCTAGGGGACTAGCGGCTTCCTACGAGCAGTACTTC.

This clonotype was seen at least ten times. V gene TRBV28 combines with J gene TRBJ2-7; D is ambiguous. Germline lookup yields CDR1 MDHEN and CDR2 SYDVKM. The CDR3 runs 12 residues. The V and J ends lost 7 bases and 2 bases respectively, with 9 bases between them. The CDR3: CASTTPPYEQYF. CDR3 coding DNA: TGTGCCAGCACCACCCCCCCCTACGAGCAGTACTTC.

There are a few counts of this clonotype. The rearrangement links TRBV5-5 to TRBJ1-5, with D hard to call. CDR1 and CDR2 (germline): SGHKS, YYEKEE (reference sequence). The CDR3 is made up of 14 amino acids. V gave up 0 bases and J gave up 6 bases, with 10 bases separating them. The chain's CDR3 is CASSLDPGTQPQHF. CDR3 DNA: TGTGCCAGCAGCTTGGATCCGGGAACTCAGCCCCAGCATTTT. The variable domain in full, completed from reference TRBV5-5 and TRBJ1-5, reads DAGVTQSPTHLIKTRGQQVTLRCSPISGHKSVSWYQQVLGQGPQFIFQYYEKEERGRGNFPDRFSARQFPNYSSELNVNALLLGDSALYLCASSLDPGTQPQHFGDGTRLSIL.

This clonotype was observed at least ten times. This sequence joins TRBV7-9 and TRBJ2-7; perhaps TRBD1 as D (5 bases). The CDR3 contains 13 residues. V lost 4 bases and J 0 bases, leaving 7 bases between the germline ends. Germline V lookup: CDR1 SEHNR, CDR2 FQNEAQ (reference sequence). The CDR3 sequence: CASSSGISYEQYF. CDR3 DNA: TGTGCCAGCAGCTCAGGGATCTCCTACGAGCAGTACTTC.

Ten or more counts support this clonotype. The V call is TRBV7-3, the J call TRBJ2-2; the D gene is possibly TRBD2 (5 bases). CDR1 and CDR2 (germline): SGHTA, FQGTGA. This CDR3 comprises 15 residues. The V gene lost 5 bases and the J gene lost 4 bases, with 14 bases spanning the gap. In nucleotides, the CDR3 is TGTGCCAGCAGCCCAGGAGGTGCTGGCACCGGGGAGCTGTTTTTT. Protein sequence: CASSPGGAGTGELFF.

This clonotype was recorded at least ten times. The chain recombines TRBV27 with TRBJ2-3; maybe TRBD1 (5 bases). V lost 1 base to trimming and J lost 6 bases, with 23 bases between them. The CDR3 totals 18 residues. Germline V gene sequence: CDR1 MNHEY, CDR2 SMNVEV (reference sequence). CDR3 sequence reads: CASSLYRVGGAEGDTQYF. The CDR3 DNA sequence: TGTGCCAGCAGTTTATATCGTGTAGGTGGGGCGGAAGGGGATACGCAGTATTTT.

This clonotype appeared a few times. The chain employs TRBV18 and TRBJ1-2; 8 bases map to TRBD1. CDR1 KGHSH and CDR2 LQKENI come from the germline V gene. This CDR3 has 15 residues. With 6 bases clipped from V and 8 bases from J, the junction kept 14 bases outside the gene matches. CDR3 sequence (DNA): TGTGCCAGCTCCCCTCAAGGGCAGGGGGCAGGAGGCTACACCTTC. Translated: CASSPQGQGAGGYTF.

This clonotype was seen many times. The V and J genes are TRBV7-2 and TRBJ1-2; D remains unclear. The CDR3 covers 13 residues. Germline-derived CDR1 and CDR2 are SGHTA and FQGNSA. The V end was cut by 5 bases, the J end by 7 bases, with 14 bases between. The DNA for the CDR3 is TGTGCCAGCAGCCCCGCCATCCAGGCTGGCTACACCTTC. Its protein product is CASSPAIQAGYTF.

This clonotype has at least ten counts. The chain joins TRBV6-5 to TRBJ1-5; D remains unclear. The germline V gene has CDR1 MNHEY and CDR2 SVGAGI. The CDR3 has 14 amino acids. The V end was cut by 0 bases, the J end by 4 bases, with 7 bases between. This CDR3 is CASSYSITNQPQHF. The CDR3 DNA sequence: TGTGCCAGCAGTTACTCGATCACTAATCAGCCCCAGCATTTT.

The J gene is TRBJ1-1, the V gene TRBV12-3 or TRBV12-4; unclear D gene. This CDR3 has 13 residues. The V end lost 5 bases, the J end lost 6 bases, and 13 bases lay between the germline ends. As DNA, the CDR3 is TGTGCCAGCAGTGGGTCCCTGCGAGCTGAAGCTTTCTTT. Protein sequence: CASSGSLRAEAFF.

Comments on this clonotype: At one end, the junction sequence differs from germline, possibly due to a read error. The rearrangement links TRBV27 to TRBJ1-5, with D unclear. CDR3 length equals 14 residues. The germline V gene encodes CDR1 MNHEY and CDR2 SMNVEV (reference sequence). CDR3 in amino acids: CASSLSPSNQPQPF. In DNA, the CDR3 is TGTGCCAGCAGTTTAAGTCCCAGCAATCAGCCCCAGCCTTTT.

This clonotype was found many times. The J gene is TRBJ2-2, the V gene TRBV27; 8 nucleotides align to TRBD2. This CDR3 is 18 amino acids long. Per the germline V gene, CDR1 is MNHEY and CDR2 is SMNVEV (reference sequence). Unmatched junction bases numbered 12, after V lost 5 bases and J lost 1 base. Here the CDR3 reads CASSHTVGRAQNTGELFF. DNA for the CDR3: TGTGCCAGCAGTCACACGGTCGGGAGGGCTCAGAACACCGGGGAGCTGTTTTTT.

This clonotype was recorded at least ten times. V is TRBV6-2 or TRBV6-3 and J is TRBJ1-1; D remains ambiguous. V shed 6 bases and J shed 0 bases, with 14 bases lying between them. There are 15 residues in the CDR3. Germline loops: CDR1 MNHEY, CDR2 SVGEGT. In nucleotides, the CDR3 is TGTGCCAGCAGCGCTGAAGGGCTTTTGAACACTGAAGCTTTCTTT. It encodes CASSAEGLLNTEAFF.

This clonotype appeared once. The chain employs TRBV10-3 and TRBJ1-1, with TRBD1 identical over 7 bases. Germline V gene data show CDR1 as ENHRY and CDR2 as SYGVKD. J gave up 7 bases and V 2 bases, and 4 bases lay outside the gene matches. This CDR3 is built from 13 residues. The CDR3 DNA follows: TGTGCCATCAGTGAGCCTAGACAGGGTGAAGCTTTCTTT. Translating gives CAISEPRQGEAFF.

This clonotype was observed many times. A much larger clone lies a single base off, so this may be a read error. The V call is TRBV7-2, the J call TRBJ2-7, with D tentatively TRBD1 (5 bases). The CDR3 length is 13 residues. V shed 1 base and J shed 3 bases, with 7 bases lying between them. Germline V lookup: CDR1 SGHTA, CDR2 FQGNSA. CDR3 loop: CASSLGQIYEQYF. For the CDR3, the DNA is TGTGCCAGCAGCTTAGGACAGATCTACGAGCAGTACTTC.

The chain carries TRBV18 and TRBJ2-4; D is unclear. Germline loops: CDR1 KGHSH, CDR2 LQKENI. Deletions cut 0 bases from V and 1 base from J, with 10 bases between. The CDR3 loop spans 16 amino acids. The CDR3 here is CASSPPNPSAKNIQYF. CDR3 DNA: TGTGCCAGCTCACCACCTAACCCCTCGGCCAAAAACATTCAGTACTTC.

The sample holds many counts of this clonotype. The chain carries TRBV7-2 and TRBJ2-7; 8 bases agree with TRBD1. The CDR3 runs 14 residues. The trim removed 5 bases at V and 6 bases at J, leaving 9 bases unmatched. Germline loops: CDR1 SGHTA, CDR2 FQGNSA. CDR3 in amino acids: CASSLRQGQVEQYF. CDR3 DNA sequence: TGTGCCAGCAGCCTGCGACAGGGACAGGTCGAGCAGTACTTC.